This T cell receptor beta chain was sequenced for a study of blood T cell repertoires in COVID-19. Study at large: Some COVID-19 samples were acute and others convalescent; all came from the United States, Italy and Spain.

Recruitment covered some 25 US areas and drew participants whose ages spanned roughly 18 to 100 years. Donors were grouped by their self-reported clinical history. Donors in Cohort 3 who had recovered were those with two negative PCRs, healthcare professional clearance, or resolution of their symptoms. Measured with immunoSEQ multiplex PCR; TCRdb has only the in-frame clones, and not every one. The sample contains some 260,000 clones, 75% to 95% of which appear only once. This CDR3 is built from 15 residues. V was clipped by 8 bases and J by 4 bases, with 18 bases between them. CDR1 is LNHDA, CDR2 SQIVND, per germline (reference sequence).

The J gene is TRBJ1-5, the V gene TRBV19; D call uncertain. This TCR came from a woman aged 18-29 years who had recovered from COVID-19. The sample taken for sequencing was PBMCs or T cells enriched from blood (not recorded which). The CDR3 loop reads CASLPRGFSNQPQHF. CDR3 sequence (DNA): TGTGCCAGTTTACCCCGAGGATTTTCAAATCAGCCCCAGCATTTT. Looking up the rest from reference TRBV19 and TRBJ1-5 gives the full variable domain: DGGITQSPKYLFRKEGQNVTLSCEQNLNHDAMYWYRQDPGQGLRLIYYSQIVNDFQKGDIAEGYSVSREKKESFPLTVTSAQKNPTAFYLCASLPRGFSNQPQHFGDGTRLSIL.